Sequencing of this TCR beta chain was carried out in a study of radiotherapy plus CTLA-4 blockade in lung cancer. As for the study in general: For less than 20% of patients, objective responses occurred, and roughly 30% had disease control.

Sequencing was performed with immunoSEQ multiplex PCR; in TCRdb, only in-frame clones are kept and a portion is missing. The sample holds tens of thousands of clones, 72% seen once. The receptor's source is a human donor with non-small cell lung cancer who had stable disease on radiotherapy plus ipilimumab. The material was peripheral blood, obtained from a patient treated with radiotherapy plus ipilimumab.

In DNA, the CDR3 is TGTGCCAGCAGCTGGAGGGGTACAGGGGGTGCAGGGGAGACCCAGTACTTC. Translation: CASSWRGTGGAGETQYF. The rearrangement uses TRBV9 and TRBJ2-5; TRBD1 aligns across 8 bases. The V gene's germline CDR1 is SGDLS and CDR2 YYNGEE. V trimming: 4 bases; J trimming: 5 bases; junction bases outside the gene matches: 16. The CDR3 is 17 residues long.